Presented here are 27 T cell receptor beta chains from one specimen sequenced in a study of T cell responses to AZD1222 COVID-19 vaccine. Only in-frame clones appear in the TCRdb table, and some are missing; sequencing was by immunoSEQ multiplex PCR. The sample includes about 120,000 clones, roughly nine tenths of them seen just once. Sequencing was performed on peripheral blood, taken on day 0 of AZD1222 vaccination. Every receptor here comes from an adult in good health.

The CDR3 DNA follows: TGTGCCAGTAGTCCGGGACAGGGGACCGGCTACACCTTC. Protein sequence: CASSPGQGTGYTF. The rearrangement links TRBV19 to TRBJ1-2; the match to TRBD1 covers 10 bases. Germline assignment: CDR1 LNHDA and CDR2 SQIVND (reference sequence). The junction had 5 bases not matched to a gene; V was cut back by 5 bases and J by 8 bases. This CDR3 has 13 amino acids.

The rearrangement uses TRBV6-5 and TRBJ2-1; the match to TRBD1 covers 9 bases. Trimming at V came to 8 bases and at J to 2 bases, leaving 1 base not matched to a gene. CDR1 and CDR2 from the germline V gene are MNHEY and SVGAGI. The CDR3 loop spans 13 amino acids. CDR3 in DNA: TGTGCCAGCCGGGACAGGGCCTACAATGAGCAGTTCTTC. This gives the protein CASRDRAYNEQFF.

The chain recombines TRBV18 with TRBJ1-6; 7 bases line up with TRBD1. The CDR3 runs 16 residues. CDR1 and CDR2 (germline): KGHSH, LQKENI. V was pared by 2 bases and J by 5 bases, with 6 bases of the junction left unmatched. CDR3 amino acids: CASSPRTGADNSPLHF. For the CDR3, the DNA is TGTGCCAGCTCACCAAGGACAGGCGCAGATAATTCACCCCTCCACTTT.

This clone was seen a single time. This chain connects TRBV3-1 (or the pseudogene TRBV3-2) to TRBJ1-2; no clear D gene. V lost 4 bases and J lost 2, with 14 bases in between. Germline CDR1 LGHDT, CDR2 YNNKEL (reference sequence). The CDR3 length is 15 residues. CDR3 coding DNA: TGTGCCAGCAGCCGAAGAGGAACAGAGAACTATGGCTACACCTTC. Protein product: CASSRRGTENYGYTF.

The V call is TRBV2, the J call TRBJ2-7; TRBD1 matches 7 bases. V lost 4 bases to trimming and J lost 1 base; unmatched junction nucleotides: 4. The CDR3 sequence is 14 residues long. The germline V gene encodes CDR1 SNHLY and CDR2 FYNNEI. The CDR3 is CASSVQTGSYEQYF. CDR3 nucleotides: TGTGCCAGCAGTGTCCAGACAGGGTCCTACGAGCAGTACTTC. The variable domain in full, completed from reference TRBV2 and TRBJ2-7, reads EPEVTQTPSHQVTQMGQEVILRCVPISNHLYFYWYRQILGQKVEFLVSFYNNEISEKSEIFDDQFSVERPDGSNFTLKIRSTKLEDSAMYFCASSVQTGSYEQYFGPGTRLTVT.

The chain carries TRBV20-1 and TRBJ1-1; D remains ambiguous. Germline V gene data show CDR1 as DFQATT and CDR2 as SNEGSKA (reference sequence). V was shortened by 2 bases and J by 10 bases, with 11 bases between the two germline ends. The CDR3 has 11 residues. Here the CDR3 reads CSARSTWGAFF. The CDR3 region has the DNA TGCAGTGCTAGATCAACTTGGGGAGCTTTCTTT.

The CDR3 nucleotides are TGTGCCAGCAGAGAAAGGACAGGGGAGATATTGCAAGAGACCCAGTACTTC. Its protein product is CASRERTGEILQETQYF. V and J are TRBV6-1 and TRBJ2-5, with TRBD1 identical over 9 bases. Unmatched junction bases numbered 13, after V lost 6 bases and J lost 2 bases. CDR1 and CDR2 from the germline V gene are MNHNS and SASEGT. The CDR3 runs 17 residues.

This chain connects TRBV5-6 to TRBJ2-2; 7 nucleotides agree with TRBD1. Per the germline V gene, CDR1 is SGHDT and CDR2 is YYEEEE. This CDR3 comprises 14 residues. Unmatched junction bases numbered 0, after V lost 3 bases and J lost 1 base. The CDR3 coding sequence is TGTGCCAGCAGCTGGACAGGGAACACCGGGGAGCTGTTTTTT. Translation: CASSWTGNTGELFF.

This clone was seen only once. The V and J genes are TRBV6-5 and TRBJ2-7; unclear D gene. The germline V gene has CDR1 MNHEY and CDR2 SVGAGI. Trimming removed 5 bases at V and 1 base at J, with 9 bases between. The CDR3 sequence is 13 residues long. The CDR3 loop is CASSTGQSYEQYF. DNA of the CDR3: TGTGCCAGCAGTACGGGTCAATCCTACGAGCAGTACTTC.

This rearrangement joins TRBV3-1 (or the pseudogene TRBV3-2) to TRBJ1-2; D call uncertain. Germline lookup yields CDR1 LGHDT and CDR2 YNNKEL (reference sequence). With 0 bases removed from V and 3 bases from J, the gap between germline ends came to 11 bases. The CDR3 is 15 residues long. The CDR3 region is CASSQEGRFYYGYTF. CDR3 DNA: TGTGCCAGCAGCCAAGAGGGCCGATTTTACTATGGCTACACCTTC.

The genes are TRBV6-1 and TRBJ2-5; D uncertain. The CDR3 runs to 16 residues. The germline V and J ends were trimmed by 0 bases and 1 base, with 12 bases remaining between them. Germline CDR1 MNHNS, CDR2 SASEGT. The CDR3 DNA is TGTGCCAGCAGTGAAGCCCGCGGCCTCGTCCAAGAGACCCAGTACTTC. Protein sequence: CASSEARGLVQETQYF.

The chain joins TRBV11-2 to TRBJ2-6, with unresolved D. V was clipped by 6 bases and J by 4 bases, with 13 bases between them. This CDR3 has 15 amino acids. Per germline, CDR1 SGHAT and CDR2 FQNNGV. This CDR3 reads CASSRTVTGANVLTF. CDR3 nucleotides: TGTGCCAGCAGTCGCACGGTCACCGGGGCCAACGTCCTGACTTTC.

The CDR3 protein is CASSVEGTTEQYF. CDR3 in DNA: TGTGCCAGCAGCGTGGAGGGTACCACCGAGCAGTACTTC. This chain joins TRBV7-6 and TRBJ2-7; D might be TRBD2 (6 bases). CDR1 is SGHVS, CDR2 FNYEAQ, per germline. V was trimmed by 5 bases and J by 6 bases, leaving 14 bases between them. The CDR3 length is 13 residues.

The CDR3, as DNA: TGTGCCTGGAGTGCCTATAAATACAATGAGCAGTTCTTC. Protein sequence: CAWSAYKYNEQFF. The chain couples TRBV30 to TRBJ2-1; unclear D gene. The CDR3 is 13 residues long. Germline loops: CDR1 GTSNPN, CDR2 SVGIG (reference sequence). The V end lost 1 base, the J end lost 4 bases, and 8 bases lay between the germline ends.

The V call is TRBV7-9, the J call TRBJ1-6; 8 nucleotides agree with TRBD1. Unmatched junction bases numbered 9, after V lost 4 bases and J lost 7 bases. The CDR3 runs to 16 residues. The germline CDR1 and CDR2 sequences are SEHNR and FQNEAQ (reference sequence). As DNA, the CDR3 is TGTGCCAGCAGCTCCGCTCAGGGGGCGTTAAATTCACCCCTCCACTTT. This translates into CASSSAQGALNSPLHF.

This clone showed up just a few times. The V gene is TRBV4-2, the J gene TRBJ2-7; 9 bases fit TRBD2. Germline V gene data show CDR1 as LGHNA and CDR2 as YNFKEQ. J was trimmed by 4 bases and V by 3 bases; bases with no gene match: 7. CDR3 length: 15 residues. In DNA, the CDR3 is TGTGCCAGCAGCCAGGCGACTAGCGGCCCGTACGAGCAGTACTTC. It yields the protein CASSQATSGPYEQYF.

This rearrangement joins TRBV5-1 to TRBJ1-5; D is perhaps TRBD1 (6 bases). Germline CDR1 is SGHRS and CDR2 is YFSETQ. The CDR3 sequence is 14 residues long. Trimming took 9 bases from V and 0 from J, leaving 13 bases between them. The CDR3 is CATLRTVSNQPQHF. Here the CDR3 DNA reads TGCGCCACCCTCCGGACAGTTAGCAATCAGCCCCAGCATTTT.

The V gene is TRBV27, the J gene TRBJ1-1; TRBD1 is a possible D gene (5 bases). Germline lookup yields CDR1 MNHEY and CDR2 SMNVEV (reference sequence). The CDR3 covers 13 residues. V dropped 5 bases and J dropped 6 bases, with 13 bases sitting between them. The CDR3 reads CASSPPGRPEAFF. CDR3 nucleotides: TGTGCCAGCAGTCCACCGGGACGTCCTGAAGCTTTCTTT.

The rearrangement uses TRBV30 and TRBJ1-4, with a possible D match to TRBD1 (5 bases). In germline, CDR1 is GTSNPN, CDR2 SVGIG (reference sequence). V lost 0 bases to trimming and J lost 4 bases, with 9 bases between them. This CDR3 comprises 14 residues. CDR3 DNA sequence: TGTGCCTGGAGTGTAGGGGCTTTTAATGAAAAACTGTTTTTT. Protein product: CAWSVGAFNEKLFF.

This clone appeared once. The rearrangement links TRBV12-3 or TRBV12-4 to TRBJ2-2; maybe TRBD1 (5 bases). This CDR3 is built from 13 residues. Trimming left V 6 bases short and J 6 bases short, with 11 bases between. The CDR3 DNA reads as TGTGCCAGCAGCGTCAGGGTCGCCGGGGAGCTGTTTTTT. Residues: CASSVRVAGELFF.

The genes are TRBV3-1 (or the pseudogene TRBV3-2) and TRBJ1-2; 7 bases match TRBD1. The germline CDR1 and CDR2 sequences are LGHDT and YNNKEL (reference sequence). This CDR3 comprises 15 residues. V lost 5 bases, J lost 12 bases, and 18 bases stayed unmatched. CDR3 region: CASSERGPSRGADTF. In nucleotides, the CDR3 is TGTGCCAGCAGCGAAAGGGGGCCAAGTAGAGGGGCTGACACCTTC.

V is TRBV24-1 and J is TRBJ2-3; 8 bases map to TRBD1. The CDR3 is 16 residues long. V lost 2 bases to trimming and J lost 2 bases; unmatched junction nucleotides: 5. The germline V gene has CDR1 KGHDR and CDR2 SFDVKD. CDR3 loop: CATSDSGQGLTDTQYF. The CDR3 DNA reads TGTGCCACCAGTGATTCCGGACAGGGACTCACAGATACGCAGTATTTT.

V usage is TRBV30 and J usage is TRBJ1-1, with unresolved D. V was clipped by 2 bases and J by 3 bases, with 16 bases between them. CDR3 length: 15 amino acids. Germline CDR1 reads GTSNPN; CDR2 reads SVGIG (reference sequence). The CDR3: CAWSSVRRVDTEAFF. The CDR3 bases are TGTGCCTGGAGTTCTGTCAGAAGAGTGGACACTGAAGCTTTCTTT.

For this clone: Germline and junction disagree at one end, which may indicate a read error. The chain recombines TRBV30 with TRBJ1-1, with D hard to call. Germline CDR1 GTSNPN, CDR2 SVGIG (reference sequence). This CDR3 comprises 8 residues. CDR3 coding DNA: TGTGCCTGGATGGGCAAGAGATTT. This translates into CAWMGKRF.

The V call is TRBV7-9, the J call TRBJ1-3, with D perhaps matching TRBD1 (6 bases). There are 15 residues in the CDR3. V lost 1 base and J 7 bases, leaving 14 bases between the germline ends. Germline V gene data show CDR1 as SEHNR and CDR2 as FQNEAQ (reference sequence). CDR3 amino acids: CASSLEGHLGNTIYF. The CDR3 nucleotides read TGTGCCAGCAGCTTAGAGGGACACCTGGGGAACACCATATATTTT.

The chain couples TRBV3-1 (or the pseudogene TRBV3-2) to TRBJ1-5, with 7 bases that match TRBD1. The CDR3 consists of 15 residues. In germline, CDR1 is LGHDT, CDR2 YNNKEL (reference sequence). The J segment lost 0 bases and the V segment lost 4 bases, leaving 3 bases of the junction unmatched. The CDR3 DNA reads as TGTGCCAGCAGCCCGACAGGGTATAGCAATCAGCCCCAGCATTTT. This translates into CASSPTGYSNQPQHF.

The chain couples TRBV27 to TRBJ1-6, with D perhaps matching TRBD1 (5 bases). Germline loops: CDR1 MNHEY, CDR2 SMNVEV (reference sequence). The CDR3 consists of 13 residues. The ends were cut back, 7 bases at V and 10 bases at J, with 14 bases in the middle. This chain's CDR3 is CASKPRRDSPLHF. In DNA, the CDR3 is TGTGCCAGCAAGCCGCGACGGGACTCACCCCTCCACTTT.